This T cell receptor (beta chain) was obtained from a study of radiation and T cells in renal cell carcinoma (dated by TCRdb to 2020 to 2021). Background for the entire study: Samples were obtained from a clinical trial, in which 15 Gy stereotactic body radiation therapy was delivered to primary renal cell carcinomas and nephrectomy was performed 4 weeks later. In total, approximately 54 samples, comprising some 25 tumors and 27 peripheral blood samples, were subjected to TCR beta sequencing. In the 53 samples combined, about 4 million unique CDR3 nucleotide sequences were found, encoding 3,000,000 or so unique CDR3 amino acid sequences. Beyond this particular receptor, the publication reports: Dynamics of the blood repertoire were not tracked past 4 weeks after treatment. In blood, the top tumor clonotypes increased from baseline to 2 weeks after radiation and then shrank by 4 weeks, which suggests a temporary expansion of tumor-resident clones. With a single-armed trial design, the study had no way to address how radiation dose or scheduling affects the TCR repertoire. No pretreatment tumor biopsies were available, so the baseline intratumoral presence of clonotypes could not be determined.

The V end gives up 6 bases and the J end 2 bases, leaving 7 bases in the junction not matched to a gene. CDR1 and CDR2, per the germline V gene, are SGHRS and YFSETQ. The CDR3 starts with the cysteine, ends with the phenylalanine, and has 15 residues. Of the read, only the CDR3 DNA is kept; its 45 bases are in frame from base 1. TCR beta libraries were generated from genomic DNA with the immunoSEQ kit, following the manufacturer's recommendations. For library preparation, a first multiplex PCR was performed with proprietary primers, followed by a second PCR in which unique barcodes were added, and bead cleanups were performed after each round. Each sample batch included a kit-provided positive control reaction and a negative control reaction. The final libraries were assessed on an Agilent 4200 TapeStation D1000 ScreenTape, pooled by volume, and quantified by qPCR. Sequencing was performed on an Illumina NextSeq500 using a MidOutput 150-cycle cartridge, with 156 Read1 cycles, 15 Index1 cycles, and the kit custom primers. The pooled library was loaded at approximately 1 pM, with an approximately 21% PhiX control spiked in. On the authors' methods: Vendor-processed data were analyzed in R, with a clonotype defined as all T cells sharing the same CDR3 nucleotide sequence. For clone abundance analyses, frequencies were normalized to the 10,000 most abundant clones in each sample. Public T cell clones, averaging fewer than five per sample, were removed before analysis. An abundance difference of at least 32-fold between compartments was the criterion for calling clonotypes tumor-enriched or baseline blood-enriched. A beta-binomial differential abundance model was applied to find clonotypes that expanded or contracted between blood time points. Similarity between tumor and blood repertoires was quantified using the Baroni-Urbani and Buser coefficient, and groups were compared with two-tailed Wilcoxon tests in R. The source is immuneACCESS, and TCRdb retained only in-frame sequences with V and J called. Part of the clones is not carried over; for the studies checked, unresolved V genes explain less than half of this, and the remainder is unexplained. V and J calls and clone size follow that table, whereas D and trimming were derived from the DNA. Recorded for this sample are some 130,000 clones; 75% to 90% of them occurred a single time. Jointly, the top ten make up 1.5% to 2% of the sample.

A note on this clone: Which antigen it targets is not known. The record has no base qualities; no much larger clone is one base away.

This sample's time point label indicates: blood 2 weeks post-SBRT. The treatment or condition label on this specimen signifies: 15 Gy SBRT to primary tumor, nephrectomy 4 weeks later. To follow tumor-enriched clonotypes, serial peripheral blood was collected from radiation-treated patients at baseline and at 2 weeks and 4 weeks after SBRT. Renal cell carcinoma with clear cell pathology was present in all patients. The QIAamp DNA Blood Mini Kit (Qiagen) was used to prepare genomic DNA for TCR sequencing. The analyses included only samples that passed all quality control checks. The clonotype was recovered from a woman aged 55-70 years with renal cell carcinoma. The chain employs TRBV5-1 and TRBJ1-4, and 7 junction bases match TRBD1. The specimen was blood, collected from a patient whose treatment included radiotherapy and nephrectomy. Here is the DNA: TGCGCCAGCAACCAGGGACAGAACACTAATGAAAAACTGTTTTTT. This gives the protein CASNQGQNTNEKLFF.